This TCR beta chain was sequenced for a study of T cells in Graves' hyperthyroidism and ophthalmopathy. Findings and caveats of the study: The model predicted ophthalmopathy a median approximately six months before onset.

Amplification of TCR beta CDR3 regions used RNA as the template. Primed by the HTBI set, a first-round RT-PCR was run on the TCR CDR3. TCRdb reprocessed the multiplex PCR reads with MiXCR, giving one entry per CDR3 protein. The repertoire holds about 610,000 distinct CDR3 sequences, with 15% to 20% as singletons. With duration under 3 months, ophthalmopathy was active: Clinical Activity Score at least 3, NOSPECS at least 4. This clonotype was detected ten times or more. What it binds is not known. Trimming took off 3 bases at V and 0 bases at J, with 3 bases between the two ends. CDR1 DFQATT and CDR2 SNEGSKA come from the germline V gene (reference sequence). There are 12 residues in the CDR3.

The clonotype originates from a woman aged 40 to 49 with Graves' ophthalmopathy. The material sequenced was blood. The chain has TRBV20-1 and TRBJ2-1; D is unresolved. CDR3 bases: TGCAGTGCTAGTGTCTCCTACAATGAGCAGTTCTTC. It yields the protein CSASVSYNEQFF.